This TCR beta chain was sequenced in a study of blood T cell repertoires in COVID-19 (dated by TCRdb to the early 2020s). For the wider study: The collaborator samples originated in the United States, Italy and Spain and spanned the acute and convalescent phases of COVID-19. Where available, HLA class I and class II types were obtained from metadata supplied by the sample provider rather than from assay-based typing. The material from the prospective study consisted of cDNA or gDNA derived from T cells, B-cell-depleted T cells, or PBMCs. Subjects who had been exposed to COVID-19, were actively infected with it, or had recovered from it provided the deeply sampled blood TCRbeta repertoires that made up the dataset. Samples were obtained from the ongoing ImmuneRACE study (first 160 participants) and from some 1,300 subjects provided by 6 global collaborators. Sample metadata almost always included a de-identified subject ID, COVID-19 status, age in years and sex. A freely available public database, intended as a resource for researchers studying the immune response to SARS-CoV-2, is where the repertoires were released. Broader findings and caveats from the paper: The quantity of clinical and demographic metadata differed by source and by participant and was supplied without curation.

TCRbeta CDR3 regions were amplified from genomic DNA by means of the immunoSEQ Assay, a bias-controlled multiplex PCR. Under the source paper's analysis protocol: The number of nucleated cells in each sample was estimated by amplification of reference gene primers within the assay. To quantify the absolute abundance of each unique TCRbeta CDR3 rearrangement, sequence reads were collapsed and filtered. For each sample, productive Simpson clonality was calculated by taking the square root of Simpson's diversity index across productive rearrangements. This immuneACCESS table, as held by TCRdb, lists in-frame sequences with V and J called but not all clones. Of the missing ones, under half trace to an unresolved V gene in checked studies; the others have no known cause. V and J calls plus clone size are reproduced from that table; the DNA served to infer D and trimming. Counted in this sample were 290,000 or so clones; approximately 90% of them appeared once. Together, the top ten hold around 2.1% of the sample.

A word on this clone: Its antigen has not been determined. Base qualities are missing; no much larger clone stands one base away.

Collaborating institutions collected whole blood in K2EDTA tubes following their own protocols. Collaborator samples were shipped for TCRbeta analysis as frozen whole blood, isolated PBMCs, or DNA extracted from either sample type. CDR1 and CDR2 were assigned from the germline V gene (reference sequence) as LNHDA and SQIVND. Trimming takes 5 bases off V and 0 bases off J; junction bases not matched to a gene: 8. From cysteine to phenylalanine, the CDR3 is 17 amino acids long. Just the 51-base CDR3 DNA is kept, in frame starting at base 1. The chain joins TRBV19 to TRBJ1-5, with TRBD1 identical over 9 junction bases. The source of this sequence is a man between 18 and 29 years old with active or convalescent COVID-19. The sample was peripheral blood. The nucleotides read TGTGCCAGTAGTCTTACAGGGGGCATCAATAGCAATCAGCCCCAGCATTTT. It translates as CASSLTGGINSNQPQHF.